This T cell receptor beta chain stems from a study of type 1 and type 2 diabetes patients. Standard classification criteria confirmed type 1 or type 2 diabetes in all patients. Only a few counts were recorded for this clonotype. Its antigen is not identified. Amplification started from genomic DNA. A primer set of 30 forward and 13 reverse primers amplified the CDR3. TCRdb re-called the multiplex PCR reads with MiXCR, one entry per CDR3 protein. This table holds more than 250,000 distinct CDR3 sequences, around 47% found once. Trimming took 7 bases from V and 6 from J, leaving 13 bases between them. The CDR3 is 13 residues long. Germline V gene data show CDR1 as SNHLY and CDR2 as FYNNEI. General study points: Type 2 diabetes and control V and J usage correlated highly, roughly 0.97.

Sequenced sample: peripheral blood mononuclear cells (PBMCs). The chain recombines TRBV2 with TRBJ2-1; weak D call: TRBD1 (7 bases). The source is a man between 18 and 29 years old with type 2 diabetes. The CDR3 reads CASTRQGGNEQFF. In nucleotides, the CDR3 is TGTGCCAGCACCCGACAGGGAGGCAATGAGCAGTTCTTC.